Presented here are 8 T cell receptor beta chains from one specimen sequenced in a study of response to subunit inactivated influenza vaccine. TCRdb reprocessed the RT-PCR reads with MiXCR, giving one entry per CDR3 protein. The data show around 530,000 distinct CDR3 sequences, with more than 15% seen just once and less than 4% held by the top ten. The sample in question was CD4+ T cells sorted from PBMCs, obtained roughly 24 months after vaccination. The receptors originated from a man in his fifties or sixties who received an inactivated influenza vaccine.

The CDR3 protein is CASRYGTVDAFF. Written as DNA, the CDR3 is TGTGCCAGCAGATACGGGACAGTAGATGCTTTCTTT. The chain has TRBV28 and TRBJ1-1; 7 nucleotides agree with TRBD1. The V gene's germline CDR1 is MDHEN and CDR2 SYDVKM. The CDR3 has 12 residues. V lost 6 bases, J lost 11 bases, and 9 bases stayed unmatched.

The chain has TRBV10-3 and TRBJ2-1, with 11 bases fitting TRBD2. V trimming: 7 bases; J trimming: 4 bases; junction bases outside the gene matches: 6. CDR1 and CDR2 from the germline V gene are ENHRY and SYGVKD. The CDR3 runs 15 residues. The CDR3 nucleotides read TGTGCCATCAAGACCGGGACTAGCGGTTACAATGAGCAGTTCTTC. Protein sequence: CAIKTGTSGYNEQFF.

In its sample, this clonotype was seen a few times. The chain combines TRBV24-1 with TRBJ2-3; 10 bases line up with TRBD2. V dropped 5 bases and J dropped 3; count of bases not matched to a gene: 22. The CDR3 covers 21 residues. From germline, CDR1 is KGHDR and CDR2 SFDVKD. CDR3 loop: CATSGGQPTAAGGPKTDTQYF. CDR3 sequence (DNA): TGTGCCACCAGTGGTGGACAGCCGACGGCAGCGGGAGGGCCGAAAACAGATACGCAGTATTTT.

This clonotype occurred a few times. The J gene is TRBJ2-5, the V gene TRBV2, with D perhaps matching TRBD1 (6 bases). Germline loops: CDR1 SNHLY, CDR2 FYNNEI. The CDR3 consists of 14 residues. Between the trimmed V and J ends, which lost 5 bases and 6 bases, there was a span of 16 bases. CDR3 sequence: CASSRRDQGKTQYF. The CDR3 DNA is TGTGCCAGCAGTCGAAGGGACCAGGGGAAGACCCAGTACTTC.

This clonotype was found a few times. V gene TRBV20-1 combines with J gene TRBJ2-7; D not resolved. Per germline, CDR1 DFQATT and CDR2 SNEGSKA (reference sequence). The CDR3 consists of 8 residues. The CDR3 loop is CSARDPPV. Written as DNA, the CDR3 is TGCAGTGCTAGAGATCCCCCTGTC.

This clonotype was counted between two and nine times. The chain carries TRBV29-1 and TRBJ2-7, with 8 bases that match TRBD1. From germline, CDR1 is SQVTM and CDR2 ANQGSEA. This CDR3 is 14 amino acids long. V shed 3 bases, J shed 2 bases, and the junction held 6 bases outside the gene matches. CDR3 in amino acids: CSVDPTGGAYEQYF. DNA of the CDR3: TGCAGCGTTGACCCAACAGGGGGTGCCTACGAGCAGTACTTC.

The chain combines TRBV20-1 with TRBJ1-3; no definite D call. The V and J ends lost 6 bases and 0 bases respectively, with 6 bases between them. Per the germline V gene, CDR1 is DFQATT and CDR2 is SNEGSKA (reference sequence). The CDR3 spans 12 residues. CDR3 coding DNA: TGCAGTGCCCCGTACTCTGGAAACACCATATATTTT. Its protein product is CSAPYSGNTIYF.

The chain carries TRBV15 and TRBJ2-2; D is uncertain. The CDR3 runs to 14 residues. Trimming removed 5 bases from V and 6 bases from J, with 13 bases in between. Germline CDR1 is LNHNV and CDR2 is YYDKDF (reference sequence). The CDR3 sequence: CATSGRALSGELFF. CDR3 DNA sequence: TGTGCCACCAGCGGTAGGGCCTTGTCCGGGGAGCTGTTTTTT.